The T cell receptor (beta chain) under discussion was sequenced for a study of identical twins. Study results and limitations: Models predicted too little out-of-frame TCR alpha sharing in monozygotic twins. Zero-insertion findings could be partly confounded by invariant cells (MAIT and iNKT cells).

This clonotype was detected a few times. Its specificity is unknown. Each cDNA held unique molecular identifiers, and template switching gave it a universal primer site. TCRdb analysed the 5' RACE reads with MiXCR anew, one entry per CDR3 protein. The sample has about 720,000 distinct CDR3 sequences, approximately 9% seen once. V was cut by 3 bases and J by 0 bases, with 13 bases left in between. CDR1 is SGHDN, CDR2 FVKESK, per germline. This CDR3 contains 16 residues. The sample also formed part of further work on yellow fever vaccine responses in identical twins.

This TCR derives from a woman younger than 30 in good health. V is TRBV14 and J is TRBJ2-3; no clear D. Sequencing input: PBMCs. CDR3 loop: CASSHRRRTSTDTQYF. In DNA, the CDR3 is TGTGCCAGCAGCCACCGCCGCCGAACCAGCACAGATACGCAGTATTTT.